This T cell receptor (beta chain) derives from a study of T cell responses to AZD1222 COVID-19 vaccine. Clones were read by immunoSEQ multiplex PCR, and TCRdb kept only the in-frame ones, dropping some. In the table there are around 100,000 clones, 70% to 90% of which are singletons. Study-wide results and caveats: Baseline seropositivity occurred in only a handful of AZD1222 recipients.

To note about this clone: The antigen remains undetermined.

This TCR derives from an adult in good health. The specimen was peripheral blood, collected on day 0 of MenACWY control vaccination.

The CDR3: CASSLYPIQGSQYF. The CDR3 DNA reads TGCGCCAGCAGCTTGTACCCCATTCAGGGGTCGCAGTACTTC. This chain links TRBV5-1 with TRBJ2-5; D is possibly TRBD1 (6 bases). V lost 1 base and J 11 bases, leaving 18 bases between the germline ends. The CDR3 has 14 amino acids. Looked up from germline, CDR1 is SGHRS and CDR2 is YFSETQ.